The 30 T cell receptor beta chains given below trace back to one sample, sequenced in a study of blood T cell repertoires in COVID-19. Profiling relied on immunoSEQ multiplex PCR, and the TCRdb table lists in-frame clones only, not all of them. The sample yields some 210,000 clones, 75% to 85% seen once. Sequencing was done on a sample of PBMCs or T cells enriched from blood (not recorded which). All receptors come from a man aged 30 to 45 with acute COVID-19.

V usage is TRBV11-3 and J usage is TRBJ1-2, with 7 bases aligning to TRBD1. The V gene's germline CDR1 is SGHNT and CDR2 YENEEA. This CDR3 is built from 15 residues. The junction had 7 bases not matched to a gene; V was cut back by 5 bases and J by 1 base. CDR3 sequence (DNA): TGTGCCAGCAGCCTTATTCGGACAGGTAACTATGGCTACACCTTC. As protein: CASSLIRTGNYGYTF. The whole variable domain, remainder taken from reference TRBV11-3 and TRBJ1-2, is EAGVVQSPRYKIIEKKQPVAFWCNPISGHNTLYWYLQNLGQGPELLIRYENEEAVDDSQLPKDRFSAERLKGVDSTLKIQPAELGDSAVYLCASSLIRTGNYGYTFGSGTRLTVV.

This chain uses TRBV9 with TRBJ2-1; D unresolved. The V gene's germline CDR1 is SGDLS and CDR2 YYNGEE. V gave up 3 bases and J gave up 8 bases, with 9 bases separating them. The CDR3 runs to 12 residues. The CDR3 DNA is TGTGCCAGCAGCGCGGGTGCCGATGAGCAGTTCTTC. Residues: CASSAGADEQFF.

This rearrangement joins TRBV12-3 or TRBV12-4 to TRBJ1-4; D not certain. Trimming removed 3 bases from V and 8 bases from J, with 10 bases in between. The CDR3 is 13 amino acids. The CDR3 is CASSFSVEEKLFF. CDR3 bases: TGTGCCAGCAGTTTCTCGGTTGAAGAAAAACTGTTTTTT.

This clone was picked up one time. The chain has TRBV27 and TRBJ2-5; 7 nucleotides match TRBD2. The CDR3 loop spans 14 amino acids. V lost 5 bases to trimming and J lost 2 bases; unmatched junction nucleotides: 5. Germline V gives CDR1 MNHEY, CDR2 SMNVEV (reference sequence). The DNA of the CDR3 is TGTGCCAGCAGTACCCGGACTAGACAAGAGACCCAGTACTTC. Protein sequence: CASSTRTRQETQYF.

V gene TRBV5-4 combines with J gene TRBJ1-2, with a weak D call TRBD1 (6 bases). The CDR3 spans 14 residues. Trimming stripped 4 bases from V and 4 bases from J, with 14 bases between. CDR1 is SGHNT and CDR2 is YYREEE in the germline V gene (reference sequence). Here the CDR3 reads CASSPGGQFYGYTF. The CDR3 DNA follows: TGTGCCAGCAGCCCCGGGGGGCAATTCTATGGCTACACCTTC.

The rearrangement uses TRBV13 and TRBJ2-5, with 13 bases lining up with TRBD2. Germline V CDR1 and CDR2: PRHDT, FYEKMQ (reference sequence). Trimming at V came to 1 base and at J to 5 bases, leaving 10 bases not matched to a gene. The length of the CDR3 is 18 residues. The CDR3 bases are TGTGCCAGCAGCTTAGCCCTAACTAGCGGGGGGGTCTCTGAGACCCAGTACTTC. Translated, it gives CASSLALTSGGVSETQYF.

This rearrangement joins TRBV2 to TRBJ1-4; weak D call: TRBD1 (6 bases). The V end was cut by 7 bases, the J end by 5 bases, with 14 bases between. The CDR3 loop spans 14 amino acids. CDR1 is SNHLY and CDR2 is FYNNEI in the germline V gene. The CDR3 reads CASNLGTLNEKLFF. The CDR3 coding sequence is TGTGCCAGCAATCTCGGGACACTGAATGAAAAACTGTTTTTT.

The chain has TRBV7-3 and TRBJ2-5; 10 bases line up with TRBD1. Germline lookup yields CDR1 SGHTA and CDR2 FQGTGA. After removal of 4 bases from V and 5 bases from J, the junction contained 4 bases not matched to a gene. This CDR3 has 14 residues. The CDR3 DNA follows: TGTGCCAGCAGCTCGACAGGGGGCCCCGAGACCCAGTACTTC. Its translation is CASSSTGGPETQYF.

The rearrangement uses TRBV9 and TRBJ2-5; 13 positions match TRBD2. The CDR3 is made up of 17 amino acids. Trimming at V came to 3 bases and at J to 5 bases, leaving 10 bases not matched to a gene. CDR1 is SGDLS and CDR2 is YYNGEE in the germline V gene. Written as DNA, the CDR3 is TGTGCCAGCAGCGGGGGAGGACTAGCGGGGGAGTTTGAGACCCAGTACTTC. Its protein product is CASSGGGLAGEFETQYF.

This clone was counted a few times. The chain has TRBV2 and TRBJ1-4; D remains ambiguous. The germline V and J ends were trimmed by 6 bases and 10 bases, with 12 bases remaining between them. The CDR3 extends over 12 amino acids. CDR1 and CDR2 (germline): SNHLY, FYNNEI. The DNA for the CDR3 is TGTGCCAGCAGGAGGGAATTCGCAAAACTGTTTTTT. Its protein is CASRREFAKLFF. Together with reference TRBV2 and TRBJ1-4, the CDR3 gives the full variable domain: EPEVTQTPSHQVTQMGQEVILRCVPISNHLYFYWYRQILGQKVEFLVSFYNNEISEKSEIFDDQFSVERPDGSNFTLKIRSTKLEDSAMYFCASRREFAKLFFGSGTQLSVL.

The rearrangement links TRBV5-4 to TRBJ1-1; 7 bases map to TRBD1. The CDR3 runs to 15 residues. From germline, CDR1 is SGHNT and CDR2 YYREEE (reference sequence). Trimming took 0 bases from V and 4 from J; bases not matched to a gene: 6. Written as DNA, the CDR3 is TGTGCCAGCAGCTTGGTAAGGGGGCCGGCCACTGAAGCTTTCTTT. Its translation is CASSLVRGPATEAFF.

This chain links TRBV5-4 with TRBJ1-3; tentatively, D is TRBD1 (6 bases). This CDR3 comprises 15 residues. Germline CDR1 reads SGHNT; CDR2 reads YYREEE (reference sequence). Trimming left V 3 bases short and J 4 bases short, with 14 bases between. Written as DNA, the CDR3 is TGTGCCAGCAGCTCTCCGGGAGGGGGGGGAAACACCATATATTTT. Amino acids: CASSSPGGGGNTIYF.

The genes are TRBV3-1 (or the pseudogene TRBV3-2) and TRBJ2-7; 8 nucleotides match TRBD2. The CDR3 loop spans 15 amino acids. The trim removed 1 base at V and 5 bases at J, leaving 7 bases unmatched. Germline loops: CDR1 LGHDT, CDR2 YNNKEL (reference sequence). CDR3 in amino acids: CASSQVGTREHEQYF. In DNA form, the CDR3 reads TGTGCCAGCAGCCAAGTCGGGACTAGGGAGCACGAGCAGTACTTC.

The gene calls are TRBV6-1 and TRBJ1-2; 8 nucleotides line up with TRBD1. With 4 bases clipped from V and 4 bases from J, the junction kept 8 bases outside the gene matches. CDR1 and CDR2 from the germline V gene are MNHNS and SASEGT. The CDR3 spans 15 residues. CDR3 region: CASSASTGESYGYTF. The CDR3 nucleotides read TGTGCCAGCAGTGCCTCGACAGGGGAAAGCTATGGCTACACCTTC.

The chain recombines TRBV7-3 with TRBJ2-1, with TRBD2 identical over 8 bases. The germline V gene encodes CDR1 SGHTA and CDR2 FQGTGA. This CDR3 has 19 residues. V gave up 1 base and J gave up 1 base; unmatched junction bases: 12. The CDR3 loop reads CASSLNPAAGAPSYNEQFF. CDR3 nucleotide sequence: TGTGCCAGCAGCTTAAATCCCGCAGCGGGGGCCCCTTCCTACAATGAGCAGTTCTTC.

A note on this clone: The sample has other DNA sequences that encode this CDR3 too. CDR3 bases: TGTGCCAGCAGGGCCGGGACAGGGTCCTACGAGCAGTACTTC. Its translation is CASRAGTGSYEQYF. V gene TRBV2 combines with J gene TRBJ2-7; 9 bases agree with TRBD1. The germline gives CDR1 SNHLY, CDR2 FYNNEI. J gave up 1 base and V 6 bases, and 4 bases lay outside the gene matches. CDR3 length equals 14 residues.

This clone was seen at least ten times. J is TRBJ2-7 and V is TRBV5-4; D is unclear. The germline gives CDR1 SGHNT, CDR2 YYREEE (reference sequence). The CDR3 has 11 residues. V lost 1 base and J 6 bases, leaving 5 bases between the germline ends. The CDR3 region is CASSLNSEQYF. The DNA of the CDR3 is TGTGCCAGCAGCTTGAACAGCGAGCAGTACTTC.

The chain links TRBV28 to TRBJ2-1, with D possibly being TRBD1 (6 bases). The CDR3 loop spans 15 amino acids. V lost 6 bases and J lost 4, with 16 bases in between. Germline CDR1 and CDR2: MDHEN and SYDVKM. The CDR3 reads CASSHNRATYNEQFF. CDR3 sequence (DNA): TGTGCCAGCAGCCACAACAGGGCGACTTACAATGAGCAGTTCTTC.

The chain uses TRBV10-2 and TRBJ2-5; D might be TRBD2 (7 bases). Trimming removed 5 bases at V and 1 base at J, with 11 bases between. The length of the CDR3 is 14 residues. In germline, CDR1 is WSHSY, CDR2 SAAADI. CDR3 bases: TGCGCCAGCAGTAGGGGGGGGATCCAAGAGACCCAGTACTTC. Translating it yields CASSRGGIQETQYF.

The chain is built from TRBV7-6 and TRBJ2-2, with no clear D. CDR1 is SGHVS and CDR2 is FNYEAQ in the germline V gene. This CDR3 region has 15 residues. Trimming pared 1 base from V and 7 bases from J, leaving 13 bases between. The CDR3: CASSLGAGIDGELFF. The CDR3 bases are TGTGCCAGCAGCTTAGGGGCAGGCATTGACGGGGAGCTGTTTTTT. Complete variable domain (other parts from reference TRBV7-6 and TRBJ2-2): GAGVSQSPRYKVTKRGQDVALRCDPISGHVSLYWYRQALGQGPEFLTYFNYEAQQDKSGLPNDRFSAERPEGSISTLTIQRTEQRDSAMYRCASSLGAGIDGELFFGEGSRLTVL.

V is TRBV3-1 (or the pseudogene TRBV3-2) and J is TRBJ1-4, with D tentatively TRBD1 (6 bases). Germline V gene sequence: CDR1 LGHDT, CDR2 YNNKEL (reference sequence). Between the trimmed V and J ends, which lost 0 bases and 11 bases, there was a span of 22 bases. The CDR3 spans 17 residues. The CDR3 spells CASSQDSLGAGARKLFF. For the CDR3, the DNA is TGTGCCAGCAGCCAAGATTCTCTTGGGGCAGGGGCGAGGAAACTGTTTTTT.

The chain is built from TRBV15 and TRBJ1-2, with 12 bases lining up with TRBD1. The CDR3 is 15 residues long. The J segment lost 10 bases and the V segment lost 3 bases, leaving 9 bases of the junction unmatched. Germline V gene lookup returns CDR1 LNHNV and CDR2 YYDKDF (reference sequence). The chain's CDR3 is CATSSQAGTGGFYTF. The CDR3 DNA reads TGTGCCACCAGCAGCCAAGCGGGGACAGGGGGCTTCTACACCTTC.

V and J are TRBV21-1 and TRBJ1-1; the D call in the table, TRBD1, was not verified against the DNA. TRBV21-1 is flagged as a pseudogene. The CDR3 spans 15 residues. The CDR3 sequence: CASSTSDREDTEAFF. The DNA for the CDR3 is TGTGCCAGCAGCACAAGTGACAGGGAGGACACTGAAGCTTTCTTT.

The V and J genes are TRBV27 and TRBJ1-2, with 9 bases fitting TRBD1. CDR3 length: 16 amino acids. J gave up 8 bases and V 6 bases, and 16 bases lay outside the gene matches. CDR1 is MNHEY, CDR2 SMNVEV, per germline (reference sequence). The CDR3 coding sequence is TGTGCCAGCAGCCCTATGCCGGGACAGGGCATTGAAGGCTACACCTTC. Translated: CASSPMPGQGIEGYTF.

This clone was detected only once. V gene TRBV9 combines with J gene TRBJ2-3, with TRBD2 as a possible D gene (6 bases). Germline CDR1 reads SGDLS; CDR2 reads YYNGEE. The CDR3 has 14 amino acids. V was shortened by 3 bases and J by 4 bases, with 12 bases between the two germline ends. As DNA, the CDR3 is TGTGCCAGCAGCGCTTCTAGGGAGGCAGATACGCAGTATTTT. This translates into CASSASREADTQYF.

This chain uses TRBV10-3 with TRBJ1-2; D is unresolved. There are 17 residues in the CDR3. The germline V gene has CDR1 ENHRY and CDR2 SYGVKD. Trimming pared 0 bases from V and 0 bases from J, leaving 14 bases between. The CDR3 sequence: CAISESVLQSANYGYTF. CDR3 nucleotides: TGTGCCATCAGTGAGTCTGTCCTGCAGTCAGCTAACTATGGCTACACCTTC.

CDR3 in amino acids: CSASGAGGFTGELFF. The CDR3 DNA follows: TGCAGTGCTAGTGGGGCAGGGGGTTTCACCGGGGAGCTGTTTTTT. This chain joins TRBV20-1 and TRBJ2-2; 7 bases fit TRBD1. CDR1 DFQATT and CDR2 SNEGSKA come from the germline V gene (reference sequence). This CDR3 comprises 15 residues. Losses at the gene ends were 3 bases for V and 4 bases for J; bases not matched to a gene: 8.

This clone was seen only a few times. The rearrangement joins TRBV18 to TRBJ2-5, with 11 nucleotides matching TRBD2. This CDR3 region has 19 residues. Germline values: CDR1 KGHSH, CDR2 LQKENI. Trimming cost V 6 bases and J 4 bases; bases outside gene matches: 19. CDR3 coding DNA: TGTGCCAGCTCGCGTCTAGCGGGGGGACCGGCGGGGGAGCCAGAGACCCAGTACTTC. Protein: CASSRLAGGPAGEPETQYF.

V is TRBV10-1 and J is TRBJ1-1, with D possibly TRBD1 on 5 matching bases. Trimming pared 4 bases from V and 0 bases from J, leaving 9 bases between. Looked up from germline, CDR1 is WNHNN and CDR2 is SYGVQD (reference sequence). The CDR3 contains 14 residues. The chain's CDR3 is CASSAPGMNTEAFF. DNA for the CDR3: TGCGCCAGCAGTGCCCCAGGGATGAACACTGAAGCTTTCTTT.

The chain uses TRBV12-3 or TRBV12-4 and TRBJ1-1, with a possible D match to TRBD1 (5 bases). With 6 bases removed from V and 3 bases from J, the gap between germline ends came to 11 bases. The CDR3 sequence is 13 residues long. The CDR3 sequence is CASRLRGDTEAFF. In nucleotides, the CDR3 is TGTGCCAGCAGACTACGGGGGGACACTGAAGCTTTCTTT.